The clone carrying this T cell receptor beta chain has more than one count but fewer than ten. Its target is not known. This entry comes from a study of T cell repertoires in cytomegalovirus infection. Study-wide context: Shared public TCR beta signatures pointed to both CMV infection and a matching HLA type.

The CDR3 runs to 16 residues. The trim removed 0 bases at V and 5 bases at J, leaving 6 bases unmatched. TCRdb reprocessed the reads via MiXCR and lists one record per CDR3 protein. The table has hundreds of thousands of distinct CDR3 sequences, approximately 31% seen once. Regarding the study as a whole: HLA-C-restricted CMV clonotypes gave the most frequent clonotype in two of eight donors. CMV carriers having the relevant HLA were flagged by cumulative public TCR beta family frequency.

The gene calls are TRBV23-1 and TRBJ2-1; 8 positions match TRBD1. TRBV23-1 has ORF status, its function being uncertain. The receptor was isolated from a human donor in good health (CMV status not recorded). Some clones in this sample may be carry-over from other donors' samples. The specimen was PBMCs. CDR3 in DNA: TGCGCCAGCAGTCAATCTTTGGACAGGGTACACAATGAGCAGTTCTTC. Its translation: CASSQSLDRVHNEQFF.